This T cell receptor beta chain was captured by sequencing in a study of early T cells in non-severe SARS-CoV-2 infection. In the study overall: The authors sequenced bulk RNA from unsorted whole blood, leaving chains unpaired. Findings and limits, study-wide: Matches to VDJdb favored anti-spike CD8 responses and missed private and CD4 specificities.

The V and J ends lost 3 bases and 4 bases respectively, with 7 bases between them. This CDR3 spans 13 amino acids. Germline V CDR1 and CDR2: SGHAT, FQNNGV. Many counts were recorded for this clonotype. Its antigen is currently unknown. Individual cDNA molecules carried attached unique molecular identifiers. MiXCR was run by TCRdb on the 5' RACE reads, yielding one entry per CDR3 protein. The sample records tens of thousands of distinct CDR3 sequences, 10% to 15% being singletons. This TCR was recovered from an adult who was a healthcare worker with PCR-confirmed SARS-CoV-2 infection or an uninfected control (not recorded which). Sequencing was performed on whole blood. The chain recombines TRBV11-2 with TRBJ1-3; maybe TRBD1 (5 bases). The CDR3 sequence is CASSFEGGNTIYF. CDR3 DNA sequence: TGTGCCAGCAGCTTTGAGGGGGGAAACACCATATATTTT.